Listed below are T cell receptor beta chains from one sample, sequenced in a study of siplizumab effects on memory and regulatory T cells. Sequencing used immunoSEQ multiplex PCR; TCRdb keeps in-frame clones, though not all of them. The data contain tens of thousands of clones, about 90% of them seen just once; the ten biggest clones take up approximately 29%. The material sequenced was CD8+ T cells sorted from blood. The receptor set was obtained from a human donor in good health. Each CDR3 is given with its conserved first and last residue. Fields, in order: V gene, CDR3 length, D gene, J gene, clone size, CDR3 DNA, CDR3 protein. D genes are given only for firm matches. Expanded clones are given a class, and other clones once, few, many or no size at all.

V: TRBV6-6; length: 11; D: -; J: TRBJ2-7; size: few; DNA: TGTGCCAGCAGAGACGGCTACGAGCAGTACTTC; CDR3: CASRDGYEQYF
V: TRBV11-2; length: 17; D: -; J: TRBJ1-1; size: -; DNA: TGTGCCAGCAGCCGATTCCCGGGACGGCCCAGGAACACTGAAGCTTTCTTT; CDR3: CASSRFPGRPRNTEAFF
V: TRBV2; length: 13; D: TRBD1; J: TRBJ2-7; size: -; DNA: TGTGCCAGCACCGGACAGGCCGCCTACGAGCAGTACTTC; CDR3: CASTGQAAYEQYF
V: TRBV7-9; length: 14; D: -; J: TRBJ2-5; size: -; DNA: TGTGCCAGCAGCTTAGTATTGGTTGGAGAGACCCAGTACTTC; CDR3: CASSLVLVGETQYF
V: TRBV5-1; length: 13; D: -; J: TRBJ1-1; size: -; DNA: TGCGCCAGCAGCTTCCAGGGTTCCGCTGAAGCTTTCTTT; CDR3: CASSFQGSAEAFF
V: TRBV25-1; length: 14; D: -; J: TRBJ1-5; size: -; DNA: TGTGCCAGCAGCCTCACCGGTAGCAATCAGCCCCAGCATTTT; CDR3: CASSLTGSNQPQHF
V: TRBV19; length: 11; D: -; J: TRBJ1-1; size: few; DNA: TGTGCCAGTAGCACGAACACTGAAGCTTTCTTT; CDR3: CASSTNTEAFF
V: TRBV7-9; length: 13; D: -; J: TRBJ2-7; size: -; DNA: TGTGCCAGCAGCTTAGCGGGAGCCTACGAGCAGTACTTC; CDR3: CASSLAGAYEQYF
V: TRBV10-1; length: 16; D: TRBD2; J: TRBJ2-2; size: -; DNA: TGCGCCAGCAGTACTAGCGGGAGGGGTTTCACCGGGGAGCTGTTTTTT; CDR3: CASSTSGRGFTGELFF
V: TRBV5-1; length: 15; D: -; J: TRBJ1-1; size: -; DNA: TGCGCCAGCAGCTTGGGATGGACCATGAACACTGAAGCTTTCTTT; CDR3: CASSLGWTMNTEAFF
V: TRBV4-1; length: 15; D: -; J: TRBJ1-1; size: -; DNA: TGCGCCAGCAGCCAAGACCTGACAGGTAACACTGAAGCTTTCTTT; CDR3: CASSQDLTGNTEAFF
V: TRBV12-5; length: 16; D: -; J: TRBJ2-3; size: -; DNA: TGTGCTAGCCATTACTCCATCTTAGAGAGCACAGATACGCAGTATTTT; CDR3: CASHYSILESTDTQYF
V: TRBV5-6; length: 12; D: -; J: TRBJ1-1; size: -; DNA: TGTGCCAGCAGCTTGTCCTCCAGCAGAGCTTTCTTT; CDR3: CASSLSSSRAFF
V: TRBV5-6; length: 15; D: -; J: TRBJ2-1; size: -; DNA: TGTGCCAGCAGCTTGGGCCCTGGGAAGTACAATGAGCAGTTCTTC; CDR3: CASSLGPGKYNEQFF
V: TRBV15; length: 15; D: TRBD2; J: TRBJ2-1; size: -; DNA: TGTGCCACCAGCCTTAAGCGGGGGAGCTACAATGAGCAGTTCTTC; CDR3: CATSLKRGSYNEQFF
V: TRBV9; length: 15; D: -; J: TRBJ2-7; size: -; DNA: TGTGCCAGCAGCGAGGGAACCGGGACTCACTACGAGCAGTACTTC; CDR3: CASSEGTGTHYEQYF
V: TRBV13; length: 15; D: TRBD2; J: TRBJ2-7; size: once; DNA: TGTGCCAGCAGCTCTAGACTAGCGGGTGGCTACGAGCAGTACTTC; CDR3: CASSSRLAGGYEQYF
V: TRBV9; length: 14; D: -; J: TRBJ2-7; size: -; DNA: TGTGCCAGCAGCGTCGAGGGCCGGACCTACGAGCAGTACTTC; CDR3: CASSVEGRTYEQYF
V: TRBV5-5; length: 15; D: -; J: TRBJ2-7; size: -; DNA: TGTGCCAGCAGCCCTAGTCGGGGGAGCTCCTACGAGCAGTACTTC; CDR3: CASSPSRGSSYEQYF
V: TRBV7-9; length: 18; D: TRBD2; J: TRBJ2-1; size: once; DNA: TGTGCCAGCAGCTCCCCCGGGACTAGCGGGAGAGTTATCAATGAGCAGTTCTTC; CDR3: CASSSPGTSGRVINEQFF
V: TRBV7-8; length: 12; D: -; J: TRBJ2-1; size: -; DNA: TGTGCCAGCAGCCCTAGCAGCGCTGAGCAGTTCTTC; CDR3: CASSPSSAEQFF
V: TRBV6-5; length: 14; D: TRBD1; J: TRBJ1-5; size: few; DNA: TGTGCCAGCAGGCCGACAGGGAACGGTGAGCCCCAGCATTTT; CDR3: CASRPTGNGEPQHF
V: TRBV6-5; length: 13; D: -; J: TRBJ1-6; size: -; DNA: TGTGCCAGCAGTTACTCCGATAATTCACCCCTCCACTTT; CDR3: CASSYSDNSPLHF
V: TRBV6-5; length: 15; D: -; J: TRBJ1-2; size: once; DNA: TGTGCCAGCAGTTACGGACGGGGGCCTAACTATGGCTACACCTTC; CDR3: CASSYGRGPNYGYTF
V: TRBV6-6; length: 13; D: -; J: TRBJ2-7; size: -; DNA: TGTGCCAGCAGTTACGGTCTAACCTACGAGCAGTACTTC; CDR3: CASSYGLTYEQYF
V: TRBV7-8; length: 14; D: TRBD1; J: TRBJ2-7; size: -; DNA: TGTGCCAGCAGCGCCAGGGACAGTTCCTACGAGCAGTACTTC; CDR3: CASSARDSSYEQYF
V: TRBV7-9; length: 14; D: TRBD1; J: TRBJ1-2; size: -; DNA: TGTGCCAGGGTGAACCTGGACAGGGCGGATGGCTACACCTTC; CDR3: CARVNLDRADGYTF
V: TRBV27; length: 15; D: -; J: TRBJ2-1; size: -; DNA: TGTGCCAGCAGTTTATGGGCAGGGAGGAAGGATGAGCAGTTCTTC; CDR3: CASSLWAGRKDEQFF
V: TRBV6-5; length: 13; D: -; J: TRBJ2-4; size: -; DNA: TGTGCCAGCAGTCCTCCTTCAGGGGACATTCAGTACTTC; CDR3: CASSPPSGDIQYF
V: TRBV4-1; length: 15; D: -; J: TRBJ2-7; size: once; DNA: TGCGCCAGCAGCCAAGCGACCCACGGGAGCTACGAGCAGTACTTC; CDR3: CASSQATHGSYEQYF
V: TRBV18; length: 14; D: -; J: TRBJ1-3; size: -; DNA: TGTGCCAGCTCACCACCGGAATCTGGAAACACCATATATTTT; CDR3: CASSPPESGNTIYF
V: TRBV5-4; length: 16; D: -; J: TRBJ2-7; size: few; DNA: TGTGCCAGCAGCTTGGTCGCAGGGGCCAGCTCCTACGAGCAGTACTTC; CDR3: CASSLVAGASSYEQYF
V: TRBV6-5; length: 15; D: TRBD2; J: TRBJ2-2; size: -; DNA: TGTGCCAGCAGCCGGGTTACGGGACTAAGCGGGGAGCTGTTTTTT; CDR3: CASSRVTGLSGELFF
V: TRBV5-8; length: 16; D: -; J: TRBJ2-3; size: -; DNA: TGTGCCAGCAGCTTAGGGGGTGGAGGGGCCACAGATACGCAGTATTTT; CDR3: CASSLGGGGATDTQYF
V: TRBV7-9; length: 17; D: TRBD2; J: TRBJ2-3; size: -; DNA: TGTGCCAGCAGCTTCACCTTTAGCGGGAGAGAGGCAGATACGCAGTATTTT; CDR3: CASSFTFSGREADTQYF
V: TRBV29-1; length: 14; D: TRBD2; J: TRBJ2-5; size: once; DNA: TGCAGCGTTGAACTAGCGGGTCGCCAAGAGACCCAGTACTTC; CDR3: CSVELAGRQETQYF
V: TRBV10-1; length: 12; D: TRBD2; J: TRBJ2-1; size: -; DNA: TGCGCCAGCAGGGGGGGGTACAATGAGCAGTTCTTC; CDR3: CASRGGYNEQFF
V: TRBV4-3; length: 11; D: -; J: TRBJ2-2; size: few; DNA: TGCGCCAGCAAAGGGAGCGGGGAGCTGTTTTTT; CDR3: CASKGSGELFF
V: TRBV9; length: 12; D: -; J: TRBJ1-6; size: -; DNA: TGTGCCAGCAGCTCCTCCGGGGGACCCCTCCACTTT; CDR3: CASSSSGGPLHF
V: TRBV7-8; length: 15; D: TRBD1; J: TRBJ1-5; size: -; DNA: TGTGCCAGCAGCTTTCGGGACAGGGAAAATCAGCCCCAGCATTTT; CDR3: CASSFRDRENQPQHF
V: TRBV27; length: 16; D: -; J: TRBJ2-6; size: -; DNA: TGTGCCAGCAGTTTAGCGGCTTCCTCTGGGGCCAACGTCCTGACTTTC; CDR3: CASSLAASSGANVLTF
V: TRBV19; length: 13; D: -; J: TRBJ1-5; size: once; DNA: TGTGCCAGTAGCCTTATAAGAAATCAGCCCCAGCATTTT; CDR3: CASSLIRNQPQHF
V: TRBV12-5; length: 17; D: -; J: TRBJ1-2; size: once; DNA: TGTGCTAGTGGTTCCCTGGGTAATAGGTGGGATAACTATGGCTACACCTTC; CDR3: CASGSLGNRWDNYGYTF
V: TRBV6-5; length: 11; D: -; J: TRBJ1-2; size: -; DNA: TGTGCCAGCAGTTTACCGGGAACCTCAGTATTC; CDR3: CASSLPGTSVF
V: TRBV5-1; length: 13; D: -; J: TRBJ2-7; size: -; DNA: TGCGCCAGCAGCTTGGAGGGATACTACGAGCAGTACTTC; CDR3: CASSLEGYYEQYF
V: TRBV5-4; length: 16; D: -; J: TRBJ2-1; size: -; DNA: TGTGCCAGCAGCTTGGCCGAACTATACTCCTACAATGAGCAGTTCTTC; CDR3: CASSLAELYSYNEQFF
V: TRBV6-5; length: 14; D: -; J: TRBJ2-2; size: -; DNA: TGTGCCAGCAGTACCAGGGCGAACACCGGGGAGCTGTTTTTT; CDR3: CASSTRANTGELFF
V: TRBV11-3; length: 13; D: -; J: TRBJ2-5; size: -; DNA: TGTGCCAGCAGCGGGCGGATGATGGAGACCCAGTACTTC; CDR3: CASSGRMMETQYF
V: TRBV4-1; length: 12; D: -; J: TRBJ2-1; size: -; DNA: TGCGCCAGCAGTCCCTCGCACAATGAGCAGTTCTTC; CDR3: CASSPSHNEQFF
V: TRBV6-5; length: 14; D: -; J: TRBJ2-1; size: -; DNA: TGTGCCAGCAGTTACGGGGGGCCCTACAATGAGCAGTTCTTC; CDR3: CASSYGGPYNEQFF
V: TRBV5-4; length: 12; D: -; J: TRBJ1-1; size: -; DNA: TGTGCCACCTTTTCTCCGAAGACTGAAGCTTTCTTT; CDR3: CATFSPKTEAFF
V: TRBV7-8; length: 19; D: TRBD2; J: TRBJ2-5; size: -; DNA: TGTGCCAGCAGCTTATTTTTCACTACGGCTAGCGGGAGACAAGAGACCCAGTACTTC; CDR3: CASSLFFTTASGRQETQYF
V: TRBV7-9; length: 14; D: TRBD2; J: TRBJ2-1; size: -; DNA: TGTGCCAGCAGCTCCAGCGGGAACTACAATGAGCAGTTCTTC; CDR3: CASSSSGNYNEQFF
V: TRBV6-1; length: 11; D: -; J: TRBJ2-7; size: -; DNA: TGTGCCAGCAGGGGACTGGGCGAGCAGTACTTC; CDR3: CASRGLGEQYF
V: TRBV19; length: 13; D: TRBD1; J: TRBJ2-7; size: -; DNA: TGTGCCAGTAGTATGCGGGACAGGTACGAGCAGTACTTC; CDR3: CASSMRDRYEQYF